This TCR beta chain was obtained from a study of blood T cell repertoires in COVID-19. Background on the study: Specimens from acute and convalescent COVID-19 originated in the United States, Italy and Spain. PBMCs, B-cell-depleted T cells, or T cells provided the cDNA or gDNA that made up the material.

V dropped 0 bases and J dropped 7 bases, with 10 bases sitting between them. This CDR3 contains 13 residues. Germline loops: CDR1 SGHDT, CDR2 YYEEEE. In the authors' workflow: Estimated nucleated cell counts came from reference gene primer amplification. The table came from immunoSEQ multiplex PCR; TCRdb's copy has only in-frame clones and leaves some out. V, J and clone size are those of that table, while D and trimming were read from the DNA. The data contain roughly 160,000 clones, just over 90% of them singletons. Sequencing was done on a sample of peripheral blood. The receptor was isolated from a man aged 18 to 29 with acute or convalescent COVID-19. The chain uses TRBV5-6 and TRBJ1-2, with a possible D match to TRBD1 (5 bases). CDR3 DNA sequence: TGTGCCAGCAGCTTGGGCAGGGCTTTTGGCTACACCTTC. Encoded protein: CASSLGRAFGYTF.